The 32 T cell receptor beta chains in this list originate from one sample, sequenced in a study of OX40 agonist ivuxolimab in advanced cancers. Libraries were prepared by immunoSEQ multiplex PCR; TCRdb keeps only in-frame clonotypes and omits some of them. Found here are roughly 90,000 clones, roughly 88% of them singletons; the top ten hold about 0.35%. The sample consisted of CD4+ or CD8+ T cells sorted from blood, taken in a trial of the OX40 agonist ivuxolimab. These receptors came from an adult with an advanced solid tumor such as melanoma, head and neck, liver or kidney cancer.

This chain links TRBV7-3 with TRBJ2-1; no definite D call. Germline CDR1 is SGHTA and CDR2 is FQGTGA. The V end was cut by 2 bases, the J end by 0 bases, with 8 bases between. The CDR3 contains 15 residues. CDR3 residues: CASSLYLSSYNEQFF. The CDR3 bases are TGTGCCAGCAGCTTATACCTTAGCTCCTACAATGAGCAGTTCTTC.

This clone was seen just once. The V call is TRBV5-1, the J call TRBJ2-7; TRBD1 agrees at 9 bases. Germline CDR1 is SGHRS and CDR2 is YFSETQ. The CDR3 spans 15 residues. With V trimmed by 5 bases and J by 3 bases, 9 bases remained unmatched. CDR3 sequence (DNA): TGCGCCAGCAGTTTAACTACAGGGGGCAACTACGAGCAGTACTTC. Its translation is CASSLTTGGNYEQYF.

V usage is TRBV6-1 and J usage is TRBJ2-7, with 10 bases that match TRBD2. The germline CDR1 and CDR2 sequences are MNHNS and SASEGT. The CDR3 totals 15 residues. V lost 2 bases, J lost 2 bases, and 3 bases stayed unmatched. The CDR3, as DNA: TGTGCCAGCAGTGAATGGAGCGGGAGGGCCTACGAGCAGTACTTC. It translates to CASSEWSGRAYEQYF.

This chain's CDR3 is CASSSLLARYEQYF. The CDR3 DNA is TGTGCCAGCAGCTCATTACTAGCCCGCTACGAGCAGTACTTC. The V and J genes are TRBV7-8 and TRBJ2-7; possible D gene TRBD2, 6 bases. The V and J ends lost 4 bases and 3 bases respectively, with 13 bases between them. The CDR3 covers 14 residues. Germline V lookup: CDR1 SGHVS, CDR2 FQNEAQ.

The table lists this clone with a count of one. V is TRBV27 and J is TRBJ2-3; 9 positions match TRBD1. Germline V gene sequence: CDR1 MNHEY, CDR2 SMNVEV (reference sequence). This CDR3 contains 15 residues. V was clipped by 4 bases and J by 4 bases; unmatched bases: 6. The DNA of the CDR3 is TGTGCCAGCAGTTCCCCGGGACAGGGATCAGATACGCAGTATTTT. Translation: CASSSPGQGSDTQYF.

The CDR3 loop is CASSFGTGYQETQYF. The CDR3 nucleotides are TGTGCCAGCAGCTTCGGGACTGGGTACCAAGAGACCCAGTACTTC. The J gene is TRBJ2-5, the V gene TRBV11-2; possible D gene TRBD2, 6 bases. Germline V gene data show CDR1 as SGHAT and CDR2 as FQNNGV. The V end lost 3 bases, the J end lost 0 bases, and 11 bases lay between the germline ends. The CDR3 runs 15 residues.

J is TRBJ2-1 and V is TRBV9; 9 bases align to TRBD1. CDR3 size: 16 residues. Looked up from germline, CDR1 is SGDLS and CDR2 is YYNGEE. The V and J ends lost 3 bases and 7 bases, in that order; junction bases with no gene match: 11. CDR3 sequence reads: CASSDGLGQGRNEQFF. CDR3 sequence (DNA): TGTGCCAGCAGCGATGGCCTGGGACAGGGAAGGAATGAGCAGTTCTTC. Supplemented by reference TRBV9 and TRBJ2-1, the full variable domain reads DSGVTQTPKHLITATGQRVTLRCSPRSGDLSVYWYQQSLDQGLQFLIQYYNGEERAKGNILERFSAQQFPDLHSELNLSSLELGDSALYFCASSDGLGQGRNEQFFGPGTRLTVL.

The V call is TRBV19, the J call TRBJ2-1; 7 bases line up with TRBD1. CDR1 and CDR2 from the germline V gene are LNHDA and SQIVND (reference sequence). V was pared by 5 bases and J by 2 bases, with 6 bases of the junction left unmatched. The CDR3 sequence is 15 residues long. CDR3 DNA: TGTGCCAGTAGTTTAGGGGGCACCGCCTACAATGAGCAGTTCTTC. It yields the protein CASSLGGTAYNEQFF.

CDR3 coding DNA: TGTGCCACCAGCAGGAGGGTGGCAGGTCTTACAACTAATGAAAAACTGTTTTTT. This translates into CATSRRVAGLTTNEKLFF. The V gene is TRBV15, the J gene TRBJ1-4; D gene unclear. Trimming removed 3 bases from V and 0 bases from J, with 17 bases in between. The length of the CDR3 is 18 residues. CDR1 is LNHNV and CDR2 is YYDKDF in the germline V gene (reference sequence).

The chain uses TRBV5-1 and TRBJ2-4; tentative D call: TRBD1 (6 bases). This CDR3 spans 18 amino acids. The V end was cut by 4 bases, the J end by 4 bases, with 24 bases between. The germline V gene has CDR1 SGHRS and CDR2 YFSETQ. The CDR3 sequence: CASSASVPPETGKNIQYF. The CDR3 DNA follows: TGCGCCAGCAGCGCCTCCGTCCCCCCTGAAACAGGGAAAAACATTCAGTACTTC.

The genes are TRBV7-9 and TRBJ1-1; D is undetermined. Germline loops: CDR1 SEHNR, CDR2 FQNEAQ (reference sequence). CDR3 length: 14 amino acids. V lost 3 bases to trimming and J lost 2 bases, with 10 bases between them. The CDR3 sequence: CASSLPASNTEAFF. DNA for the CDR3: TGTGCCAGCAGCTTGCCGGCCTCAAACACTGAAGCTTTCTTT.

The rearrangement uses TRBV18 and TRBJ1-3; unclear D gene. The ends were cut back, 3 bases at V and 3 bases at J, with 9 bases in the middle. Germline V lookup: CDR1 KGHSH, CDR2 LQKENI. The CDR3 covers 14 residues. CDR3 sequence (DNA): TGTGCCAGCTCACCCCAGGCAGGTGGAAACACCATATATTTT. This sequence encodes CASSPQAGGNTIYF.

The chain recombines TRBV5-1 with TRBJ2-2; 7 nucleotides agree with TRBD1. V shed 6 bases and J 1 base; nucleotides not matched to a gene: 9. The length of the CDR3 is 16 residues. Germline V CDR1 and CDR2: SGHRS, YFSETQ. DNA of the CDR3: TGCGCCAGCAACAGGGGTCCAGGGGGGAACACCGGGGAGCTGTTTTTT. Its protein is CASNRGPGGNTGELFF.

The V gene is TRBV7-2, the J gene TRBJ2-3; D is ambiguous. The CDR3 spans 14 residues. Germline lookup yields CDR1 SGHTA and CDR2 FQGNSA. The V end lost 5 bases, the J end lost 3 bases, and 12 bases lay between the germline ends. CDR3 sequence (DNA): TGTGCCAGCAGCCCACTGCCTACAACAGATACGCAGTATTTT. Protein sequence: CASSPLPTTDTQYF.

Written as DNA, the CDR3 is TGTGCCAGTAGTATAGACGACGGGGCGGGACAAGAGACCCAGTACTTC. Amino acids: CASSIDDGAGQETQYF. This chain joins TRBV19 and TRBJ2-5, with TRBD2 as a possible D gene (6 bases). From germline, CDR1 is LNHDA and CDR2 SQIVND (reference sequence). The CDR3 spans 16 residues. Deletions cut 0 bases from V and 2 bases from J, with 13 bases between.

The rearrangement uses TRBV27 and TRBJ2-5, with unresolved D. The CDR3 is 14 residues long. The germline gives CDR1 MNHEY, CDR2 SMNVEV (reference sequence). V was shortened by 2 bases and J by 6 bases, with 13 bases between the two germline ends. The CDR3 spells CASSLAPRRQTQYF. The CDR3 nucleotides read TGTGCCAGCAGTTTAGCGCCCCGGCGGCAGACCCAGTACTTC.

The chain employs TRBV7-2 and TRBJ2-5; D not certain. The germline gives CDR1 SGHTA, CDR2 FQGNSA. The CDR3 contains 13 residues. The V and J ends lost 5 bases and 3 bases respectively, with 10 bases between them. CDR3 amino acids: CASSPPGEETQYF. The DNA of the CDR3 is TGTGCCAGCAGCCCGCCTGGGGAAGAGACCCAGTACTTC.

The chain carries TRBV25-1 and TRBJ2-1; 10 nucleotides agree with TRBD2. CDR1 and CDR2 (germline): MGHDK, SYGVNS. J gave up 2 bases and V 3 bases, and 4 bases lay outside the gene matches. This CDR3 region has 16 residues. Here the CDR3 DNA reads TGTGCCAGCAGTGACCTTCTAGCGGGGGCCTACAATGAGCAGTTCTTC. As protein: CASSDLLAGAYNEQFF.

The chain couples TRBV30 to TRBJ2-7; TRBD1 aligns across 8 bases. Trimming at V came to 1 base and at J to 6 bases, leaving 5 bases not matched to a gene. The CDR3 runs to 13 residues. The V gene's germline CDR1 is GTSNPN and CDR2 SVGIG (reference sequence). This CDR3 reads CAWSDRGLGEQYF. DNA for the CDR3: TGTGCCTGGAGTGACAGGGGGTTGGGCGAGCAGTACTTC.

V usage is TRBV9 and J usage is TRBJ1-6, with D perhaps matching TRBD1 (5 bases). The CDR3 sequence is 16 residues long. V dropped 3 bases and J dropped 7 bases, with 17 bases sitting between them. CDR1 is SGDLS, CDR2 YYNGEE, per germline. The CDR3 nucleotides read TGTGCCAGCAGCGCGGGGACCTCGAGAGGGAATTCACCCCTCCACTTT. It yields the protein CASSAGTSRGNSPLHF.

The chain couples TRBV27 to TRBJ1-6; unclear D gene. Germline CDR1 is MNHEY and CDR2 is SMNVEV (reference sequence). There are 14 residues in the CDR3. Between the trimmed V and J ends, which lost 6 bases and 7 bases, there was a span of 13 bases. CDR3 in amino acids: CASSPHQTNSPLHF. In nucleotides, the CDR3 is TGTGCCAGCAGCCCACACCAGACGAATTCACCCCTCCACTTT.

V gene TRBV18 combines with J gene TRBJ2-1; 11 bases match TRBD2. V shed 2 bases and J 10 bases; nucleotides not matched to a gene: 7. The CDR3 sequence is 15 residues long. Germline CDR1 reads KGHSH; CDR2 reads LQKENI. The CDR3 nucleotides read TGTGCCAGCTCACCAGCCCTAGCGGGAGGAGGAGAGCAGTTCTTC. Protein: CASSPALAGGGEQFF.

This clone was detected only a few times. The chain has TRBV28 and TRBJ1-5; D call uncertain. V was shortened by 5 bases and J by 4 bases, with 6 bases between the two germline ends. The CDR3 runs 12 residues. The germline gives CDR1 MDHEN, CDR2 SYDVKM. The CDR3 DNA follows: TGTGCCAGCAGTGGAAATAATCAGCCCCAGCATTTT. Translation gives CASSGNNQPQHF.

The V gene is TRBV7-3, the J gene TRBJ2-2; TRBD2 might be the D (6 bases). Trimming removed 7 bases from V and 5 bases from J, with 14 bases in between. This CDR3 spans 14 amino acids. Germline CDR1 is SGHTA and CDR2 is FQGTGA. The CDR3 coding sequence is TGTGCCAGCACGCCGCTGGCGGGGACCGGGGAGCTGTTTTTT. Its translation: CASTPLAGTGELFF.

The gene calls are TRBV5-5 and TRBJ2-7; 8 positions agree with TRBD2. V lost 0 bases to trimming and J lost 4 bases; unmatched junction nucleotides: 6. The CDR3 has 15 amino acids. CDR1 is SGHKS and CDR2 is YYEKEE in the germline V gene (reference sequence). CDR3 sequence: CASSLVAGGWYEQYF. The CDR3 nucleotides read TGTGCCAGCAGCTTGGTGGCGGGGGGCTGGTACGAGCAGTACTTC.

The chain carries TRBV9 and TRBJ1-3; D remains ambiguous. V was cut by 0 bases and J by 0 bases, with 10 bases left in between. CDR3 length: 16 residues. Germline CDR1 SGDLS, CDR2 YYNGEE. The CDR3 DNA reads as TGTGCCAGCAGCGTAGGGTACCTTTACTCTGGAAACACCATATATTTT. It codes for CASSVGYLYSGNTIYF.

The CDR3 loop reads CASSLTSGETQYF. CDR3 coding DNA: TGTGCCAGCAGCTTGACTAGCGGAGAGACCCAGTACTTC. The chain has TRBV7-6 and TRBJ2-5; the match to TRBD2 covers 9 bases. Germline assignment: CDR1 SGHVS and CDR2 FNYEAQ. Trimming cost V 3 bases and J 4 bases; bases outside gene matches: 0. This CDR3 spans 13 amino acids.

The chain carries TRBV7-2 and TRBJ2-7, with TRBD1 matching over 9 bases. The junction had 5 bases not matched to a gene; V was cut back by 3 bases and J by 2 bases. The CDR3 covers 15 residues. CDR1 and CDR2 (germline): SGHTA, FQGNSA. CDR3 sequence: CASSFPGQGAYEQYF. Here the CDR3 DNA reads TGTGCCAGCAGCTTCCCGGGACAGGGCGCCTACGAGCAGTACTTC.

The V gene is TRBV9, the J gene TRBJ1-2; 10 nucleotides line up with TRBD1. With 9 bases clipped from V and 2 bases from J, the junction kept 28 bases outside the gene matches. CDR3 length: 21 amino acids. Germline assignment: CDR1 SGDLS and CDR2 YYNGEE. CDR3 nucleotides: TGTGCCAATCCACCCCTAGGACCTCCCGGGACAGGGGTTTGGAGAAACTATGGCTACACCTTC. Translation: CANPPLGPPGTGVWRNYGYTF.

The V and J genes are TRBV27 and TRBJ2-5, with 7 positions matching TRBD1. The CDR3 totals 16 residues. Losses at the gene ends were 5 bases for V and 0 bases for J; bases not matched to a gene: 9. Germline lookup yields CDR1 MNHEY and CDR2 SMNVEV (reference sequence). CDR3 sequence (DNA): TGTGCCAGCAGTCCAGTGACAGGGACGTACCAAGAGACCCAGTACTTC. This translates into CASSPVTGTYQETQYF.

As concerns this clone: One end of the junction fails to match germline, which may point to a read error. The CDR3 loop reads CASSPITSTGGSHEQYF. The DNA of the CDR3 is TGTGCCAGCAGCCCTATCACCAGTACAGGGGGCTCCCACGAGCAGTACTTC. The chain carries TRBV25-1 and TRBJ2-7; TRBD1 aligns across 9 bases. Per the germline V gene, CDR1 is MGHDK and CDR2 is SYGVNS. This CDR3 contains 17 residues.

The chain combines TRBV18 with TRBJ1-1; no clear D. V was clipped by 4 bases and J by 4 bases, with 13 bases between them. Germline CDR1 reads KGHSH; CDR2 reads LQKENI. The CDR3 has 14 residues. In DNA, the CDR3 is TGTGCCAGCTCACAAGACGGCTTCGGCACTGAAGCTTTCTTT. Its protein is CASSQDGFGTEAFF.